This T cell receptor beta chain was captured by sequencing in a study of blood T cell repertoires in COVID-19. Assay: immunoSEQ multiplex PCR; the TCRdb copy retains only in-frame clones and omits some. The repertoire holds about 43,000 clones, roughly 87% seen once, with about 16% in the top ten. The CDR3 is 14 residues long. Germline V CDR1 and CDR2: MNHEY, SVGAGI. Between the trimmed V and J ends, which lost 6 bases and 0 bases, there was a span of 9 bases. This rearrangement joins TRBV6-5 to TRBJ1-5; no firm D call. The source of this sequence is a man between 60 and 75 years old with active COVID-19. The sample consisted of peripheral blood. CDR3 coding DNA: TGTGCCAGCAGCCCCGGTGATAGCAATCAGCCCCAGCATTTT. Residues: CASSPGDSNQPQHF.